This is a list of T cell receptor beta chains from one sample in a study of cytomegalovirus exposure and HLA in healthy donors. Sequencing was performed with immunoSEQ multiplex PCR; in TCRdb, only in-frame clones are kept and a portion is missing. This sample has about 170,000 clones, with under 80% found just once. Sequencing was done on a sample of PBMCs. The receptors were gathered from a woman between 45 and 60 years old in good health and CMV-seropositive. CDR3s leave out the opening cysteine and the closing phenylalanine or tryptophan. A D gene is named only where the DNA matches it firmly. Not every row has a clone size; where given, it reads once, few, many or a size class.

clone_size: -; d_call: -; v_call: TRBV30; cdr3_aa: AWTGINSPLH
clone_size: -; d_call: TRBD1; v_call: TRBV19; cdr3_aa: ATKNRDRAYNEQF
clone_size: -; d_call: TRBD1; v_call: TRBV9; cdr3_aa: ASSSLDRGQPQH
clone_size: -; d_call: TRBD2; v_call: TRBV11-2; cdr3_aa: ASSLALAGGEETQY
clone_size: -; d_call: TRBD1; v_call: TRBV19; cdr3_aa: ASSTPDRGHEQY
clone_size: -; d_call: TRBD1; v_call: TRBV30; cdr3_aa: AWIRTGAETEAF
clone_size: -; d_call: TRBD1; v_call: TRBV6-6; cdr3_aa: ASTGANEKLF
clone_size: -; d_call: -; v_call: TRBV30; cdr3_aa: AWSAGHANTEAF
clone_size: -; d_call: TRBD1; v_call: TRBV5-1; cdr3_aa: ASRLQGANTEAF
clone_size: -; d_call: TRBD1; v_call: TRBV11-1; cdr3_aa: ASSLRGRNEQF
clone_size: once; d_call: -; v_call: TRBV15; cdr3_aa: ATAGQYNEQF
clone_size: -; d_call: TRBD2; v_call: TRBV7-6; cdr3_aa: ASSPGTSGQETQY
clone_size: -; d_call: TRBD2; v_call: TRBV7-2; cdr3_aa: ASSFSGGREQY
clone_size: once; d_call: TRBD2; v_call: TRBV11-2; cdr3_aa: ASSLGGSGGYNEQF
clone_size: few; d_call: -; v_call: TRBV30; cdr3_aa: AWRILQGTEAF
clone_size: -; d_call: -; v_call: TRBV29-1; cdr3_aa: SVRATNEKLF
clone_size: -; d_call: TRBD2; v_call: TRBV7-3; cdr3_aa: ASSLGGGTGELF